The rows below give T cell receptor beta chains drawn from one sample of a study of T cells in Graves' hyperthyroidism and ophthalmopathy. In TCRdb, the multiplex PCR reads were re-called with MiXCR into one record per CDR3 protein. Of some 500,000 distinct CDR3 sequences in the sample, about 16% are singletons; the top ten hold approximately 32%. The source material was blood. The receptors come from a woman aged 30 to 39 with Graves' ophthalmopathy. Both conserved end residues are part of each CDR3.

len	v_gene	j_gene	CDR3aa
17	TRBV9	TRBJ2-3	CASSGTGTGNVGDTQYF
13	TRBV20-1	TRBJ2-5	CSESAGGEETQYF
16	TRBV12-3/TRBV12-4	TRBJ1-6	CASSRAGAAGNSPLHF
15	TRBV5-1	TRBJ2-5	CASRRTGMGQEAQYF
16	TRBV27	TRBJ1-5	CASGSSWGESNQPQHF
15	TRBV7-6	TRBJ2-7	CASSLSDGEGYEQYF
15	TRBV20-1	TRBJ2-1	CSARDPGQGINEQFF
14	TRBV5-8	TRBJ1-3	CASQSGGAGNTIYF
13	TRBV2	TRBJ2-7	CASSYDRDHEQYF
16	TRBV4-1	TRBJ2-3	CASSQEAAGSTDTQYF
13	TRBV20-1	TRBJ2-7	CSASSGQGREQYF
16	TRBV4-3	TRBJ2-1	CASSQESGRTYNEQFF
14	TRBV29-1	TRBJ2-7	CSVGGSGRPYEQYF
15	TRBV7-6	TRBJ2-7	CASSLESGQHYEQYF
13	TRBV6-1	TRBJ2-1	CASSDNGVDEQFF
16	TRBV9	TRBJ2-1	CASSPPTGHYYNEQFF
12	TRBV20-1	TRBJ1-1	CSASDMIVNTFF
13	TRBV29-1	TRBJ2-3	CSVLGVSTDTQYF
15	TRBV20-1	TRBJ1-2	CSARVSQVLGDSYTF
15	TRBV13	TRBJ2-7	CASRDSEANSYEQYF
15	TRBV9	TRBJ2-7	CASSVDGRNSYEQYF
15	TRBV11-2	TRBJ1-1	CASSLEWGAGTEAFF
15	TRBV28	TRBJ2-7	CASRSPGLETYEQYF
17	TRBV2	TRBJ2-1	CASSQVTGGAVYNEQFF
14	TRBV7-9	TRBJ1-1	CASSLQLINTEAFF
21	TRBV4-3	TRBJ1-2	CASSQGQTLGTGLFYGYGYTF
13	TRBV20-1	TRBJ1-3	CSAGDTGGNTIYF
15	TRBV15	TRBJ2-1	CATAAGGVGQNEQFF
17	TRBV6-1	TRBJ1-6	CASSTTVTQRSWSPLHF
16	TRBV29-1	TRBJ1-2	CSVAGFVPSDLYGYTF
16	TRBV5-5	TRBJ2-5	CASSGQGPGFQETQYF
15	TRBV6-2/TRBV6-3	TRBJ1-1	CASRSGTAKNTEAFF
13	TRBV18	TRBJ1-2	CASSNIQGNGYTF
16	TRBV27	TRBJ2-1	CASTHPGTSGGNEQFF
15	TRBV20-1	TRBJ1-5	CSAGRGIESNQPQHF